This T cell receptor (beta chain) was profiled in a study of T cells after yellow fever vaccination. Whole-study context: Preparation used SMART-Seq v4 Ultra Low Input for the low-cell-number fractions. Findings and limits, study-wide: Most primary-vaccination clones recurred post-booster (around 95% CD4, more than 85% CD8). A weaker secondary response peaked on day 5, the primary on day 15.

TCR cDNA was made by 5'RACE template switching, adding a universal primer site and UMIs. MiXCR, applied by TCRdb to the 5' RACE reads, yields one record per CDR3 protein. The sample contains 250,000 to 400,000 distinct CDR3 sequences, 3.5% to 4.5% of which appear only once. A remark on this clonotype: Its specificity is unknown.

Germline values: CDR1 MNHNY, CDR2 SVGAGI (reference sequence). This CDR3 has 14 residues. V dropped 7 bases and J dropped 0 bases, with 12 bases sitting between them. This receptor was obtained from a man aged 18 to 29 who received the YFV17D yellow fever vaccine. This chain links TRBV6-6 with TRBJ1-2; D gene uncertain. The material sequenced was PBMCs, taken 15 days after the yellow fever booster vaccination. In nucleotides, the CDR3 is TGTGCCAGCAACTCGGGTGAACCTAACTATGGCTACACCTTC. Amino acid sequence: CASNSGEPNYGYTF.